One T cell receptor (beta chain) is described in this entry. Its antigen remains unidentified. Given a much more abundant clone one base away, this may be a read error. Newly diagnosed hyperthyroidism, duration under 2 months, in patients aged 18 to 65. PBMCs were obtained from 7.5 to 10 ml fresh peripheral blood. Unmatched junction bases numbered 14, after V lost 8 bases and J lost 2 bases. The CDR3 contains 18 residues. Germline assignment: CDR1 SGHAT and CDR2 FQDESV (reference sequence). Researchers took RNA transcripts and amplified the TCR beta CDR3 regions from them. First-round RT-PCR with HTBI primers amplified the TCR CDR3 region. MiXCR, applied by TCRdb to the multiplex PCR reads, yields one record per CDR3 protein. The profile shows about 420,000 distinct CDR3 sequences, 15% to 19% of them singletons. This record comes from a study of T cells in Graves' hyperthyroidism and ophthalmopathy. Overall study findings and caveats: Blood also contained most expanded thyroid clonotypes above 0.001. Prediction of ophthalmopathy progression came a median 6.5 months pre-onset.

The V and J genes are TRBV11-1 and TRBJ2-1, with 11 bases fitting TRBD2. This clonotype was sampled from a woman between 18 and 29 years old with Graves' hyperthyroidism. Sequenced material: blood. The CDR3 is CASRPGTSGRSPYNEQFF. The CDR3 DNA is TGTGCCAGCCGTCCCGGGACTAGCGGACGAAGCCCCTACAATGAGCAGTTCTTC.